Presented here are 14 T cell receptor beta chains from one specimen sequenced in a study of T cells in Graves' hyperthyroidism and ophthalmopathy. There were TCR beta CDR3 regions amplified from RNA transcripts. Initially, a first-round RT-PCR of the TCR CDR3 employed the HTBI primer set. In TCRdb, the multiplex PCR reads were re-called with MiXCR into one record per CDR3 protein. Of some 400,000 distinct CDR3 sequences listed, more than 11% are singletons. The specimen sequenced was blood. These TCRs come from a woman between 55 and 75 years old with Graves' hyperthyroidism.

This clonotype was counted at least ten times. CDR3 sequence: CASNRGETKQETQYF. The DNA for the CDR3 is TGTGCCAGCAACAGGGGCGAGACGAAACAAGAGACCCAGTACTTC. This sequence joins TRBV28 and TRBJ2-5; 7 bases are a match to TRBD1. The CDR3 runs 15 residues. Losses at the gene ends were 7 bases for V and 2 bases for J; bases not matched to a gene: 10. Germline assignment: CDR1 MDHEN and CDR2 SYDVKM.

The genes are TRBV3-1 and TRBJ1-3, with D maybe TRBD1 (6 bases). The CDR3 runs 17 residues. From germline, CDR1 is LGHDT and CDR2 YNNKEL (reference sequence). V shed 3 bases and J shed 0 bases, with 15 bases lying between them. CDR3 sequence: CASSHGGGLSSGNTIYF. CDR3 in DNA: TGTGCCAGCAGCCACGGGGGGGGCCTCAGCTCTGGAAACACCATATATTTT.

This clonotype was counted at least ten times. V gene TRBV7-3 combines with J gene TRBJ2-3; 9 positions match TRBD2. Trimming removed 5 bases from V and 5 bases from J; junction bases left unmatched: 8. This CDR3 region has 15 residues. In germline, CDR1 is SGHTA, CDR2 FQGTGA. The CDR3 is CASSPGGAGGDTQYF. The CDR3 nucleotides are TGTGCCAGCAGCCCTGGGGGAGCGGGAGGAGATACGCAGTATTTT.

The sample holds many counts of this clonotype. This chain joins TRBV7-3 and TRBJ2-5; weak D call: TRBD1 (7 bases). The germline CDR1 and CDR2 sequences are SGHTA and FQGTGA. The CDR3 length is 13 residues. The V and J ends lost 5 bases and 5 bases respectively, with 12 bases between them. For the CDR3, the DNA is TGTGCCAGCAGCCTACAGGGGAGGGAGACCCAGTACTTC. This codes for CASSLQGRETQYF. Supplemented by reference TRBV7-3 and TRBJ2-5, the full variable domain reads GAGVSQTPSNKVTEKGKYVELRCDPISGHTALYWYRQSLGQGPEFLIYFQGTGAADDSGLPNDRFFAVRPEGSVSTLKIQRTERGDSAVYLCASSLQGRETQYFGPGTRLLVL.

This clonotype was observed a handful of times. The CDR3 bases are TGCAGTGCTACAGGGACAGGGTATAGCAATCAGCCCCAGCATTTT. Translating gives CSATGTGYSNQPQHF. The V and J genes are TRBV20-1 and TRBJ1-5; the match to TRBD1 covers 9 bases. CDR3 length: 15 residues. J was trimmed by 0 bases and V by 4 bases; bases with no gene match: 4. Germline V gene sequence: CDR1 DFQATT, CDR2 SNEGSKA (reference sequence).

This clonotype was seen repeatedly, ten times or more. V and J are TRBV5-1 and TRBJ2-2; D unresolved. The germline V gene has CDR1 SGHRS and CDR2 YFSETQ. The CDR3 has 14 amino acids. With 2 bases removed from V and 1 base from J, the gap between germline ends came to 6 bases. The CDR3 nucleotides read TGCGCCAGCAGCTTAATGGGGAACACCGGGGAGCTGTTTTTT. Translation: CASSLMGNTGELFF.

This clonotype was found a few times. The chain uses TRBV5-1 and TRBJ2-3, with D possibly TRBD2 on 6 matching bases. The V gene's germline CDR1 is SGHRS and CDR2 YFSETQ. Trimming shortened V by 2 bases and J by 3 bases, and 13 bases separated the two germline ends. CDR3 size: 15 residues. The CDR3 sequence: CASSFAGSGTDTQYF. In DNA form, the CDR3 reads TGCGCCAGCAGCTTTGCCGGGAGCGGTACAGATACGCAGTATTTT.

The chain couples TRBV19 to TRBJ2-1, with D possibly being TRBD2 (5 bases). V was pared by 4 bases and J by 7 bases, with 11 bases between. The length of the CDR3 is 13 residues. CDR1 and CDR2 (germline): LNHDA, SQIVND (reference sequence). The CDR3 region has the DNA TGTGCCAGTAGTACCTCCCTAGCAAATGAGCAGTTCTTC. As protein: CASSTSLANEQFF.

Many counts were recorded for this clonotype. The rearrangement uses TRBV7-9 and TRBJ2-7, with a possible D match to TRBD1 (6 bases). The V gene's germline CDR1 is SEHNR and CDR2 FQNEAQ (reference sequence). The length of the CDR3 is 16 residues. V dropped 0 bases and J dropped 6 bases, with 18 bases sitting between them. CDR3 residues: CASSLAVGTQGGEQYF. Written as DNA, the CDR3 is TGTGCCAGCAGCTTAGCTGTCGGGACCCAAGGGGGCGAGCAGTACTTC.

The chain employs TRBV4-2 and TRBJ2-7, with 12 bases matching TRBD2. This CDR3 spans 19 amino acids. The germline V gene has CDR1 LGHNA and CDR2 YNFKEQ. The V segment lost 0 bases and the J segment 0 bases; nucleotides outside the gene matches: 9. DNA for the CDR3: TGTGCCAGCAGCCAAGAATCTGGACTAGCGGGGTCCCTCTCCTACGAGCAGTACTTC. This sequence encodes CASSQESGLAGSLSYEQYF.

This clonotype showed up just a few times. A much larger clone is a single base away; this may be a read error. The rearrangement links TRBV20-1 to TRBJ2-5, with 10 bases aligning to TRBD2. The germline V gene has CDR1 DFQATT and CDR2 SNEGSKA (reference sequence). This CDR3 has 15 residues. V trimming: 6 bases; J trimming: 2 bases; junction bases outside the gene matches: 9. CDR3 bases: TGCAGTGCCCCGGTAGCGGGAGGAGGTCAAGAGACCCAGTACTTC. As protein: CSAPVAGGGQETQYF.

This chain joins TRBV27 and TRBJ1-5; no clear D. The V gene's germline CDR1 is MNHEY and CDR2 SMNVEV (reference sequence). The CDR3 consists of 13 residues. Trimming removed 2 bases from V and 7 bases from J, with 9 bases in between. The CDR3 sequence: CASSLESAQPQHF. CDR3 in DNA: TGTGCCAGCAGTTTAGAGTCAGCCCAGCCCCAGCATTTT.

On this clonotype itself: A much larger clone is a single base away; this may be a read error. The J gene is TRBJ2-5, the V gene TRBV20-1; 7 bases are shared with TRBD2. The last part of the DNA fits TRBJ2-1 better; the J call may be wrong. The CDR3 spans 16 residues. Germline V gene data show CDR1 as DFQATT and CDR2 as SNEGSKA (reference sequence). The CDR3 reads CSAIPPTSLARETQFF. DNA for the CDR3: TGCAGTGCGATCCCCCCGACTAGCCTGGCGCGGGAGACCCAGTTCTTC.

This clonotype was counted only a few times. This chain connects TRBV30 to TRBJ2-5; D is perhaps TRBD2 (6 bases). The CDR3 totals 14 residues. Looked up from germline, CDR1 is GTSNPN and CDR2 is SVGIG (reference sequence). The V gene lost 4 bases and the J gene lost 0 bases, with 12 bases spanning the gap. This CDR3 reads CAWIKAGYQETQYF. CDR3 in DNA: TGTGCCTGGATCAAAGCGGGCTACCAAGAGACCCAGTACTTC.